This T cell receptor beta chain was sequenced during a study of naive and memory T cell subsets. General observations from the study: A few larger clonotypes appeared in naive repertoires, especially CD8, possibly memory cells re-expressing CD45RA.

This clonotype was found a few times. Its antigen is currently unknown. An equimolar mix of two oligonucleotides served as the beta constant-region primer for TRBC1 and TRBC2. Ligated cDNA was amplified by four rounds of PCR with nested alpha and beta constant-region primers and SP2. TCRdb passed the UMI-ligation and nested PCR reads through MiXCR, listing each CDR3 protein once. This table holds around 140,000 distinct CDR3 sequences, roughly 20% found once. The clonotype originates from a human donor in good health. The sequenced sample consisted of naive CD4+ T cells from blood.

CDR3 nucleotide sequence: TGTGCCAGCAGCCAAGCTGGGGTCGGCACAGATACGCAGTATTTT. Translation: CASSQAGVGTDTQYF. The gene calls are TRBV7-6 and TRBJ2-3, with D unresolved. The V gene lost 5 bases and the J gene lost 1 base, with 13 bases spanning the gap. CDR1 SGHVS and CDR2 FNYEAQ come from the germline V gene. This CDR3 is built from 15 residues. Complete variable domain (other parts from reference TRBV7-6 and TRBJ2-3): GAGVSQSPRYKVTKRGQDVALRCDPISGHVSLYWYRQALGQGPEFLTYFNYEAQQDKSGLPNDRFSAERPEGSISTLTIQRTEQRDSAMYRCASSQAGVGTDTQYFGPGTRLTVL.